The 15 T cell receptor beta chains presented below share a single source sample, sequenced in a study of cytomegalovirus exposure and HLA in healthy donors. In the PCR, 60 Vbeta and 13 Jbeta primers were used. Measured with immunoSEQ multiplex PCR; TCRdb has only the in-frame clones, and not every one. The sample has approximately 110,000 clones; roughly an eighth are singletons. The source material was PBMCs. The receptors shown here come from a man aged 40-55 years in good health and CMV-seropositive.

The chain uses TRBV10-1 and TRBJ2-2; 7 bases fit TRBD2. Germline V gene sequence: CDR1 WNHNN, CDR2 SYGVQD (reference sequence). The CDR3 is 15 amino acids. The J segment lost 5 bases and the V segment lost 2 bases, leaving 5 bases of the junction unmatched. DNA of the CDR3: TGCGCCAGCAGTGAGGGCGGGGGAAATACCGGGGAGCTGTTTTTT. Encoded protein: CASSEGGGNTGELFF.

The rearrangement links TRBV7-2 to TRBJ2-5; D is ambiguous. V shed 0 bases and J shed 4 bases, with 15 bases lying between them. CDR1 is SGHTA and CDR2 is FQGNSA in the germline V gene. The CDR3 loop spans 16 amino acids. The CDR3 sequence: CASSLASISITETQYF. CDR3 DNA: TGTGCCAGCAGCTTAGCAAGCATTTCCATTACAGAGACCCAGTACTTC.

This clone was observed many times. The genes are TRBV6-5 and TRBJ2-1, with TRBD1 matching over 7 bases. Per germline, CDR1 MNHEY and CDR2 SVGAGI. The J segment lost 2 bases and the V segment lost 0 bases, leaving 4 bases of the junction unmatched. The CDR3 runs to 16 residues. The DNA of the CDR3 is TGTGCCAGCAGTTACTCGAACAGGGGAGCCTACAATGAGCAGTTCTTC. Translated, it gives CASSYSNRGAYNEQFF.

This clone has only a few counts. The J gene is TRBJ1-4, the V gene TRBV5-1; 7 bases match TRBD1. Germline lookup yields CDR1 SGHRS and CDR2 YFSETQ. Unmatched junction bases numbered 3, after V lost 3 bases and J lost 7 bases. This CDR3 is 13 amino acids long. In DNA, the CDR3 is TGCGCCAGCAGCTCAGGGGGGAGTGAAAAACTGTTTTTT. Protein product: CASSSGGSEKLFF.

This clone showed up just a few times. In the same sample, other DNA sequences code for this CDR3. V and J are TRBV5-4 and TRBJ1-2; D possibly corresponds to TRBD1 (6 bases). The CDR3 covers 11 residues. The germline CDR1 and CDR2 sequences are SGHNT and YYREEE (reference sequence). Trimming removed 2 bases from V and 10 bases from J, with 9 bases in between. The CDR3 sequence: CASSLTGTYTF. CDR3 coding DNA: TGTGCCAGCAGCTTAACAGGGACCTACACCTTC.

This clone was observed a handful of times. This rearrangement joins TRBV6-1 to TRBJ2-7; D gene unclear. Germline V gene lookup returns CDR1 MNHNS and CDR2 SASEGT. V lost 4 bases, J lost 0 bases, and 4 bases lay in between. CDR3 size: 12 residues. The CDR3 is CASSVSSYEQYF. The CDR3 nucleotides read TGTGCCAGCAGTGTGAGCTCCTACGAGCAGTACTTC.

V gene TRBV10-3 combines with J gene TRBJ1-2; TRBD1 might be the D (5 bases). Germline V CDR1 and CDR2: ENHRY, SYGVKD. V was clipped by 3 bases and J by 6 bases, with 11 bases between them. There are 13 residues in the CDR3. The CDR3 region is CAISEGVENGYTF. The CDR3 DNA sequence: TGTGCCATCAGTGAAGGGGTGGAGAATGGCTACACCTTC.

This clone was detected a few times. The chain links TRBV7-6 to TRBJ1-2, with D hard to call. This CDR3 is 13 amino acids long. Germline V gene sequence: CDR1 SGHVS, CDR2 FNYEAQ. V gave up 3 bases and J gave up 3 bases, with 8 bases separating them. CDR3 in DNA: TGTGCCAGCAGCTTCCAGGAGGACTATGGCTACACCTTC. It yields the protein CASSFQEDYGYTF.

The J gene is TRBJ2-5, the V gene TRBV6-5; TRBD2 matches 10 bases. Germline V CDR1 and CDR2: MNHEY, SVGAGI. J gave up 1 base and V 7 bases, and 6 bases lay outside the gene matches. The CDR3 contains 15 residues. The CDR3 loop is CASKSLAGVQETQYF. CDR3 in DNA: TGTGCCAGCAAAAGTCTAGCGGGAGTCCAAGAGACCCAGTACTTC.

The chain combines TRBV29-1 with TRBJ2-7; 7 positions agree with TRBD1. V shed 1 base, J shed 12 bases, and the junction held 9 bases outside the gene matches. The germline V gene has CDR1 SQVTM and CDR2 ANQGSEA. CDR3 length: 12 amino acids. CDR3 region: CSVEGQGEPRYF. The CDR3 coding sequence is TGCAGCGTTGAAGGACAGGGTGAGCCGCGGTACTTC.

This clone appeared a few times. This chain connects TRBV7-6 to TRBJ2-3; 14 bases agree with TRBD2. Germline CDR1 SGHVS, CDR2 FNYEAQ. J gave up 3 bases and V 6 bases, and 8 bases lay outside the gene matches. The CDR3 loop spans 17 amino acids. CDR3: CASRGGTSGRRTDTQYF. CDR3 bases: TGTGCCAGCAGAGGGGGGACTAGCGGGAGAAGGACAGATACGCAGTATTTT.

This clone was counted a few times. The chain recombines TRBV15 with TRBJ2-1, with D possibly TRBD1 on 5 matching bases. V dropped 1 base and J dropped 6 bases, with 7 bases sitting between them. Germline V gene sequence: CDR1 LNHNV, CDR2 YYDKDF (reference sequence). CDR3 length: 13 residues. The CDR3 protein is CATSRVDTNEQFF. The CDR3 DNA reads as TGTGCCACCAGCAGAGTGGACACCAATGAGCAGTTCTTC. The full variable domain, completed using reference TRBV15 and TRBJ2-1, is DAMVIQNPRYQVTQFGKPVTLSCSQTLNHNVMYWYQQKSSQAPKLLFHYYDKDFNNEADTPDNFQSRRPNTSFCFLDIRSPGLGDTAMYLCATSRVDTNEQFFGPGTRLTVL.

The chain couples TRBV27 to TRBJ2-5; 10 nucleotides align to TRBD2. The germline V gene encodes CDR1 MNHEY and CDR2 SMNVEV (reference sequence). V trimming: 5 bases; J trimming: 2 bases; junction bases outside the gene matches: 8. The CDR3 runs 16 residues. The CDR3 reads CASSGAGLAEQETQYF. In nucleotides, the CDR3 is TGTGCCAGCAGTGGAGCCGGACTAGCGGAACAAGAGACCCAGTACTTC.

The chain recombines TRBV10-3 with TRBJ2-2; 11 positions match TRBD2. Germline loops: CDR1 ENHRY, CDR2 SYGVKD. This CDR3 contains 18 residues. With 3 bases clipped from V and 5 bases from J, the junction kept 11 bases outside the gene matches. The DNA of the CDR3 is TGTGCCATCAGTGAAGCGACTAGCGGGGACGGGGGGACCGGGGAGCTGTTTTTT. Protein product: CAISEATSGDGGTGELFF.

This clone has only a few counts. The chain is built from TRBV14 and TRBJ1-3; perhaps TRBD1 as D (5 bases). Germline lookup yields CDR1 SGHDN and CDR2 FVKESK. Trimming left V 2 bases short and J 2 bases short, with 10 bases between. The CDR3 is 15 amino acids. The CDR3 region has the DNA TGTGCCAGCAGCCAATTTTCCAGGGCTGGAAACACCATATATTTT. Its protein is CASSQFSRAGNTIYF.